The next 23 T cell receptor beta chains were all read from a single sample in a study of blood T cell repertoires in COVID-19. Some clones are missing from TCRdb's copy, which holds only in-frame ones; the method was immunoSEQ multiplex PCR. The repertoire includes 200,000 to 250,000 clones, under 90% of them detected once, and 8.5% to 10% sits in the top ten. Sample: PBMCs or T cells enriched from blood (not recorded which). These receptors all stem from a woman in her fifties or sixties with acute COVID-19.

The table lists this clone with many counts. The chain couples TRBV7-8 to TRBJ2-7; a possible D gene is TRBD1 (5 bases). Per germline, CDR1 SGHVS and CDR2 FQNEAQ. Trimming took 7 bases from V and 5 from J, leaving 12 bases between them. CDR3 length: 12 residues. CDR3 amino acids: CASTPRTNEQYF. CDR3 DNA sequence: TGTGCCAGCACCCCACGGACAAACGAGCAGTACTTC.

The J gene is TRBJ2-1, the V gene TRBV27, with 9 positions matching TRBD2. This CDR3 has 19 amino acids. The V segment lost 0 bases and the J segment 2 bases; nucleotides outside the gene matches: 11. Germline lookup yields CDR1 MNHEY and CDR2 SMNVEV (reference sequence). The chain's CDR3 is CASSLSLLAGRLTYNEQFF. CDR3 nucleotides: TGTGCCAGCAGTTTATCTCTCCTAGCGGGACGGCTCACCTACAATGAGCAGTTCTTC.

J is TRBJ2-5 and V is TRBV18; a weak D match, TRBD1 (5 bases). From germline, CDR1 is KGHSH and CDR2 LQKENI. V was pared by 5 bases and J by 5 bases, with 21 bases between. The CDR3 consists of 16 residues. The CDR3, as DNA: TGTGCCAGCTCAGTTTCGACAGATAGTTTATCGGAGACCCAGTACTTC. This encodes CASSVSTDSLSETQYF.

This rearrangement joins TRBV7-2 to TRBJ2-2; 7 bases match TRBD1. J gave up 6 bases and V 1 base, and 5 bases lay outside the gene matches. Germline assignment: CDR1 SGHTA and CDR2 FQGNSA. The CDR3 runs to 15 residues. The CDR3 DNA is TGTGCCAGCAGCTTAGTACAGGGGCGAGCCGGGGAGCTGTTTTTT. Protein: CASSLVQGRAGELFF.

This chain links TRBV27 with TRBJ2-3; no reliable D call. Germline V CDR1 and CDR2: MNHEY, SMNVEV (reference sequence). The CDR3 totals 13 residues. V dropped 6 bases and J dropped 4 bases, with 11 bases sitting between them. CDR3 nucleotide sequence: TGTGCCAGCAGGACATTCGGTGCAGATACGCAGTATTTT. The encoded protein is CASRTFGADTQYF.

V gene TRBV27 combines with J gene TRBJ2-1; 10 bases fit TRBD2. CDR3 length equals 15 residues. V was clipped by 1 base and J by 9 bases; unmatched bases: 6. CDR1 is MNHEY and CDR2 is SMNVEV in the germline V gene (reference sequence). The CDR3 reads CASSLWLAGAGEQFF. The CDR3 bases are TGTGCCAGCAGTTTATGGCTAGCGGGAGCGGGTGAGCAGTTCTTC.

This CDR3 is CASSLRTAINEKLFF. CDR3 nucleotide sequence: TGTGCCAGCAGTTTAAGGACAGCTATTAATGAAAAACTGTTTTTT. The chain couples TRBV2 to TRBJ1-4, with D possibly TRBD1 on 6 matching bases. V gave up 5 bases and J gave up 4 bases, with 14 bases separating them. Germline loops: CDR1 SNHLY, CDR2 FYNNEI. The CDR3 sequence is 15 residues long.

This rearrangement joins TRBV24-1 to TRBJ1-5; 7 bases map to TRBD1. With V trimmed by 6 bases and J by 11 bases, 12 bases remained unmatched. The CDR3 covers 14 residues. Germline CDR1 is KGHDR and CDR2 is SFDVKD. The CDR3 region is CATSKTGTQGAQHF. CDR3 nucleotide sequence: TGTGCCACCAGTAAGACAGGGACTCAGGGGGCCCAGCATTTT.

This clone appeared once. The DNA for the CDR3 is TGTGCCAGCAGTTTATTAGGGGTGGGTCAGCCCCAGCATTTT. Encoded protein: CASSLLGVGQPQHF. The chain is built from TRBV28 and TRBJ1-5; TRBD1 is a possible D gene (5 bases). The CDR3 runs to 14 residues. Germline CDR1 and CDR2: MDHEN and SYDVKM. The V and J ends lost 1 base and 6 bases respectively, with 10 bases between them.

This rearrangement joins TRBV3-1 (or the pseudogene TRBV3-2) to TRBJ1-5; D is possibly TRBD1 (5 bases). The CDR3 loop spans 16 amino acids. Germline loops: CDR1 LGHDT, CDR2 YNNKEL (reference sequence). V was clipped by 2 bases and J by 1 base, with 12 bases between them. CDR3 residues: CASSQRGTPSNQPQHF. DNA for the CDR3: TGTGCCAGCAGCCAAAGGGGAACCCCGAGCAATCAGCCCCAGCATTTT.

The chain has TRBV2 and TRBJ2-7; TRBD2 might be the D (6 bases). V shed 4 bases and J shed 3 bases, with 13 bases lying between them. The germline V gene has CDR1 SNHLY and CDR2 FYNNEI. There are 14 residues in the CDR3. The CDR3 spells CASSGGVLIYEQYF. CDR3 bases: TGTGCCAGCAGTGGGGGGGTCTTAATCTACGAGCAGTACTTC. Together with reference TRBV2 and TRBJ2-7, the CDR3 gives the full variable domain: EPEVTQTPSHQVTQMGQEVILRCVPISNHLYFYWYRQILGQKVEFLVSFYNNEISEKSEIFDDQFSVERPDGSNFTLKIRSTKLEDSAMYFCASSGGVLIYEQYFGPGTRLTVT.

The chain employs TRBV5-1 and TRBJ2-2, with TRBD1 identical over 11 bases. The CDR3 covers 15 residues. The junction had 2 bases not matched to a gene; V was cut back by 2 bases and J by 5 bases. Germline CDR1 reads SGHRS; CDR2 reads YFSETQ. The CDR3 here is CASSFGTGGTGELFF. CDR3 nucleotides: TGCGCCAGCAGCTTCGGGACAGGGGGTACCGGGGAGCTGTTTTTT. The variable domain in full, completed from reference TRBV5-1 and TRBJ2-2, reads KAGVTQTPRYLIKTRGQQVTLSCSPISGHRSVSWYQQTPGQGLQFLFEYFSETQRNKGNFPGRFSGRQFSNSRSEMNVSTLELGDSALYLCASSFGTGGTGELFFGEGSRLTVL.

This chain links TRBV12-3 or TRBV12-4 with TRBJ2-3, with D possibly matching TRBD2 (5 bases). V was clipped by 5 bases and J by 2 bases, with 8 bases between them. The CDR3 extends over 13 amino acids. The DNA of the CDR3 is TGTGCCAGCAGTCCGGGGTTCACAGATACGCAGTATTTT. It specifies CASSPGFTDTQYF.

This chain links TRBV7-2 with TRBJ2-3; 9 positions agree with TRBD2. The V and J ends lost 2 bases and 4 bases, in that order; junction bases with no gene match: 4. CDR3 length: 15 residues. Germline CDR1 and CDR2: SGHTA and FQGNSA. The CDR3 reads CASSLILAGADTQYF. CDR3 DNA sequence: TGTGCCAGCAGCTTAATACTAGCGGGTGCAGATACGCAGTATTTT. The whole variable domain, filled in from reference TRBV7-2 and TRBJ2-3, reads GAGVSQSPSNKVTEKGKDVELRCDPISGHTALYWYRQSLGQGLEFLIYFQGNSAPDKSGLPSDRFSAERTGGSVSTLTIQRTQQEDSAVYLCASSLILAGADTQYFGPGTRLTVL.

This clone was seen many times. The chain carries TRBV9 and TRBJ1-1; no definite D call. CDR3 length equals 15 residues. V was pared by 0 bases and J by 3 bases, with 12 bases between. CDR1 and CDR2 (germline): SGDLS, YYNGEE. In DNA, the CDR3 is TGTGCCAGCAGCGTAGTTTCTTTCGGGGACACTGAAGCTTTCTTT. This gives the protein CASSVVSFGDTEAFF. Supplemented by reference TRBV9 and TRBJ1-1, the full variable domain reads DSGVTQTPKHLITATGQRVTLRCSPRSGDLSVYWYQQSLDQGLQFLIQYYNGEERAKGNILERFSAQQFPDLHSELNLSSLELGDSALYFCASSVVSFGDTEAFFGQGTRLTVV.

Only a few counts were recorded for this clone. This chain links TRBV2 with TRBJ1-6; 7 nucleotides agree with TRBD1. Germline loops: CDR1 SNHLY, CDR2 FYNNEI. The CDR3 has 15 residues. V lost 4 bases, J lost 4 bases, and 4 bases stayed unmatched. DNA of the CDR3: TGTGCCAGCAGTGTTAAGGGGGCTTATAATTCACCCCTCCACTTT. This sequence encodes CASSVKGAYNSPLHF.

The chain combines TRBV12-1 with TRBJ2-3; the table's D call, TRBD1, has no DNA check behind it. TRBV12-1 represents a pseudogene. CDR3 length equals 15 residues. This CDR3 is CASSHTGDSTDTQYF. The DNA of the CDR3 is TGTGCCAGCAGTCATACAGGGGATAGCACAGATACGCAGTATTTT.

The CDR3 loop is CASSDWTSISEQYF. The CDR3 DNA follows: TGTGCCAGCAGTGATTGGACTAGCATATCCGAGCAGTACTTC. This chain uses TRBV2 with TRBJ2-7; TRBD2 matches at 8 bases. V was pared by 3 bases and J by 6 bases, with 7 bases of the junction left unmatched. CDR1 SNHLY and CDR2 FYNNEI come from the germline V gene. CDR3 length equals 14 residues. The whole variable domain, remainder taken from reference TRBV2 and TRBJ2-7, is EPEVTQTPSHQVTQMGQEVILRCVPISNHLYFYWYRQILGQKVEFLVSFYNNEISEKSEIFDDQFSVERPDGSNFTLKIRSTKLEDSAMYFCASSDWTSISEQYFGPGTRLTVT.

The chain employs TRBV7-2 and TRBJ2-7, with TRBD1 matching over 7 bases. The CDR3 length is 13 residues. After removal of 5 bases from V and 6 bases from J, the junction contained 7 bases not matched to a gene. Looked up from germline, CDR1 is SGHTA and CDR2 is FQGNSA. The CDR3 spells CASSGQQGTEQYF. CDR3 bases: TGTGCCAGCAGCGGACAACAGGGGACCGAGCAGTACTTC.

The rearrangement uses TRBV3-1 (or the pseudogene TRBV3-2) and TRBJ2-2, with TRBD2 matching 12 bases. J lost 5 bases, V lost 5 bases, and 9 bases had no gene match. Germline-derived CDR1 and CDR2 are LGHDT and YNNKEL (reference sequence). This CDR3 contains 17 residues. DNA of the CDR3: TGTGCCAGCAGCTTTTCTATACTAGCGGGGGGAACCGGGGAGCTGTTTTTT. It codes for CASSFSILAGGTGELFF.

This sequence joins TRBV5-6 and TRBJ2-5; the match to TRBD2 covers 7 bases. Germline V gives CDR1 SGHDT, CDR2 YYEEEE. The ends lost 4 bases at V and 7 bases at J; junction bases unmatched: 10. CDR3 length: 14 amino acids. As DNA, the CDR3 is TGTGCCAGCAGCCTGAAGGGAGGGGAAGGGACCCAGTACTTC. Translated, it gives CASSLKGGEGTQYF.

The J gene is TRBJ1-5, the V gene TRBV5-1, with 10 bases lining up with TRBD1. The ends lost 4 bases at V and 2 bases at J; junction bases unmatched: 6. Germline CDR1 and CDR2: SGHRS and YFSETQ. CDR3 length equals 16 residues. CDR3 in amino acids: CASSVSGTGGNQPQHF. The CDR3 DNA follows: TGCGCCAGCAGCGTGTCCGGGACAGGGGGCAATCAGCCCCAGCATTTT.

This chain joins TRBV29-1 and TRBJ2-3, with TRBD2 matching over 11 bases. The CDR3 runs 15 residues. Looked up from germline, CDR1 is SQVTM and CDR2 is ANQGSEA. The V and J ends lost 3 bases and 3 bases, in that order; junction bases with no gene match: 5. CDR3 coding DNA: TGCAGCGTTGATAGTACTAGCGGGAGTACAGATACGCAGTATTTT. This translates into CSVDSTSGSTDTQYF.